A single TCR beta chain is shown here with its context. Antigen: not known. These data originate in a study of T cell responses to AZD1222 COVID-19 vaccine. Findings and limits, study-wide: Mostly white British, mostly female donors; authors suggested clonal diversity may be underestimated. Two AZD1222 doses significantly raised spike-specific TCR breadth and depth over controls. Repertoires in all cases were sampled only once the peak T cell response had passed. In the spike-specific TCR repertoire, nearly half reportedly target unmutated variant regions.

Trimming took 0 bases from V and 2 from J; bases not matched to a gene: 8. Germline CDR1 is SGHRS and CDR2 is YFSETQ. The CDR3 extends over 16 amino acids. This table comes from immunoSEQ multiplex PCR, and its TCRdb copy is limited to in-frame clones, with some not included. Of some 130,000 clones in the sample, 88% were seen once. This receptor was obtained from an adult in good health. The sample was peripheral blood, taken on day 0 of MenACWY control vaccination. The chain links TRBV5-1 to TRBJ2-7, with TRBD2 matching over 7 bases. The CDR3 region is CASSLAGVAGPYEQYF. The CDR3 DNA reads TGCGCCAGCAGCTTGGCGGGGGTAGCGGGCCCCTACGAGCAGTACTTC.